A selection of T cell receptor beta chains follows, all from one sample in a study of cytomegalovirus exposure and HLA in healthy donors. The repertoire was sequenced with immunoSEQ multiplex PCR; TCRdb's copy has only in-frame clones and lacks some. The table lists 150,000 to 200,000 clones, 91% of them singletons. Sequenced: PBMCs. The receptors here all came from a woman in her late teens or twenties in good health and CMV-seropositive. Both conserved end residues are part of each CDR3. A D gene is named only where the DNA matches it firmly. A clone size is listed for some rows: how often the clone was seen (once, few, many), or a class if it is expanded.

CDR3 length	J gene	clone size	V gene	D gene	CDR3 protein	CDR3 DNA
17	TRBJ2-2	NA	TRBV5-1	TRBD2	CASSLVPSGVNTGELFF	TGCGCCAGCAGCTTGGTTCCTAGCGGAGTGAACACCGGGGAGCTGTTTTTT
14	TRBJ1-1	NA	TRBV1	NA	CTSSRGTGGTEAFF	TGCACCAGCAGCCGAGGGACAGGGGGGACTGAAGCTTTCTTT
11	TRBJ2-3	NA	TRBV29-1	NA	CSVAAGDTQYF	TGCAGCGTCGCCGCGGGAGATACGCAGTATTTT
14	TRBJ2-7	NA	TRBV6-1	NA	CASSAWRASYEQYF	TGTGCCAGCAGTGCGTGGAGGGCATCCTACGAGCAGTACTTC
16	TRBJ2-1	NA	TRBV7-9	NA	CASSLVSGPPADEQFF	TGTGCCAGCAGCTTAGTCAGCGGACCCCCCGCAGACGAGCAGTTCTTC
15	TRBJ1-3	NA	TRBV7-9	NA	CASSYRAASGNTIYF	TGTGCCAGCAGCTACAGGGCAGCCTCTGGAAACACCATATATTTT
18	TRBJ2-1	NA	TRBV18	NA	CASSPGGSFAARYNEQFF	TGTGCCAGCTCACCAGGAGGGTCTTTCGCAGCCAGATACAATGAGCAGTTCTTC
14	TRBJ2-7	few	TRBV5-1	NA	CASSLGQALGEQYF	TGCGCCAGCAGCTTGGGACAGGCTCTTGGGGAGCAGTACTTC
14	TRBJ2-4	NA	TRBV9	TRBD2	CASSAGGFQNIQYF	TGTGCCAGCAGCGCGGGAGGGTTCCAAAACATTCAGTACTTC
14	TRBJ2-7	NA	TRBV6-6	NA	CASSPTPSHYEQYF	TGTGCCAGCAGCCCGACTCCCTCACACTACGAGCAGTACTTC
16	TRBJ2-5	NA	TRBV4-1	TRBD1	CASSQAPGQGRETQYF	TGCGCCAGCAGCCAAGCCCCCGGACAGGGTAGGGAGACCCAGTACTTC
12	TRBJ2-7	NA	TRBV29-1	TRBD1	CSAGTGDYEQYF	TGCAGCGCCGGGACAGGGGATTACGAGCAGTACTTC
14	TRBJ2-7	NA	TRBV5-6	NA	CASSFRSSSYEQYF	TGTGCCAGCAGCTTCCGGAGCAGCTCCTACGAGCAGTACTTC
13	TRBJ2-5	NA	TRBV7-2	TRBD1	CASSWGQTETQYF	TGTGCCAGCAGCTGGGGACAGACGGAGACCCAGTACTTC
15	TRBJ2-5	NA	TRBV7-9	NA	CASSLGGTSQETQYF	TGTGCCAGCAGCTTAGGCGGGACTTCCCAAGAGACCCAGTACTTC
16	TRBJ2-2	NA	TRBV5-4	TRBD2	CASSLSNGGVTGELFF	TGTGCCAGCAGCTTGAGTAACGGGGGGGTCACCGGGGAGCTGTTTTTT
13	TRBJ1-1	NA	TRBV5-1	TRBD1	CASSARGQDEAFF	TGCGCCAGCAGCGCTAGGGGGCAAGATGAAGCTTTCTTT
12	TRBJ2-2	NA	TRBV12-5	NA	CASGFFAGELFF	TGTGCTAGTGGTTTCTTTGCCGGGGAGCTGTTTTTT
12	TRBJ1-3	NA	TRBV25-1	NA	CASMSDGNTIYF	TGTGCCAGCATGTCAGATGGAAACACCATATATTTT
15	TRBJ1-1	once	TRBV6-5	NA	CASSYLEAVNTEAFF	TGTGCCAGCAGTTACTTAGAGGCGGTAAACACTGAAGCTTTCTTT
17	TRBJ2-7	once	TRBV19	TRBD1	CASSSSGQGASSYEQYF	TGTGCCAGTAGTTCGTCAGGGCAGGGGGCGAGCTCCTACGAGCAGTACTTC
15	TRBJ2-7	NA	TRBV28	TRBD2	CASSLNSGSSYEQYF	TGTGCCAGCAGTTTAAATAGCGGGAGTAGCTACGAGCAGTACTTC
13	TRBJ1-2	NA	TRBV5-1	NA	CASSRTANYGYTF	TGCGCCAGCAGCCGGACAGCTAACTATGGCTACACCTTC
13	TRBJ2-4	NA	TRBV2	NA	CASSEAPENIQYF	TGTGCCAGCAGTGAAGCTCCCGAAAACATTCAGTACTTC
12	TRBJ1-2	NA	TRBV19	NA	CASSIIPGGYTF	TGTGCCAGTAGTATTATCCCTGGCGGCTACACCTTC
15	TRBJ1-4	few	TRBV30	NA	CAWSVLRTENEKLFF	TGTGCCTGGAGTGTCCTTAGGACAGAGAATGAAAAACTGTTTTTT
14	TRBJ2-2	NA	TRBV28	NA	CASNDRTTTGELFF	TGTGCCAGCAATGACAGGACCACCACCGGGGAGCTGTTTTTT
15	TRBJ2-3	NA	TRBV15	TRBD1	CATSRRGQGVDTQYF	TGTGCCACCAGCAGACGGGGACAGGGGGTGGATACGCAGTATTTT
19	TRBJ2-1	NA	TRBV5-6	NA	CASSSDPWVSGTSIDEQFF	TGTGCCAGCAGCTCGGACCCGTGGGTGTCAGGGACTTCGATCGATGAGCAGTTCTTC
15	TRBJ2-7	NA	TRBV7-9	TRBD2	CASSSEREGPGPRNF	TGTGCCAGCAGCTCCGAGCGGGAGGGCCCGGGTCCCCGTAACTTC
13	TRBJ2-5	NA	TRBV7-2	NA	CASTTGLRETQYF	TGTGCCAGCACTACAGGGCTTCGGGAGACCCAGTACTTC
15	TRBJ1-4	NA	TRBV19	NA	CASTPYPQSNEKLFF	TGTGCCAGTACCCCCTACCCACAGTCAAATGAAAAACTGTTTTTT
14	TRBJ1-2	NA	TRBV27	NA	CASSPNRTNYGYTF	TGTGCCAGCAGTCCAAACAGGACTAACTATGGCTACACCTTC
11	TRBJ1-1	NA	TRBV28	NA	CASSGNTEAFF	TGTGCCAGCAGCGGGAACACTGAAGCTTTCTTT
15	TRBJ2-3	NA	TRBV28	TRBD2	CASSLGGSFADTQYF	TGTGCCAGCAGTTTAGGCGGGAGCTTCGCAGATACGCAGTATTTT
14	TRBJ2-7	NA	TRBV19	NA	CASSMRPASYEQYF	TGTGCCAGTAGTATGAGGCCAGCCTCCTACGAGCAGTACTTC
15	TRBJ1-2	NA	TRBV5-5	TRBD1	CASTDYRGPNYGYTF	TGTGCCAGCACGGACTACAGGGGCCCTAACTATGGCTACACCTTC
14	TRBJ2-5	NA	TRBV2	TRBD2	CASSATSGQETQYF	TGTGCCAGCAGTGCGACTAGCGGTCAAGAGACCCAGTACTTC
16	TRBJ2-3	NA	TRBV27	TRBD2	CASRDSGGRGTDTQYF	TGTGCCAGCAGAGATAGCGGGGGGCGGGGAACAGATACGCAGTATTTT
16	TRBJ1-5	NA	TRBV6-1	NA	CASSERWRGGNQPQHF	TGTGCCAGCAGTGAAAGGTGGAGGGGCGGGAATCAGCCCCAGCATTTT
16	TRBJ1-4	NA	TRBV19	TRBD1	CASSTLDRVGNEKLFF	TGTGCCAGTAGTACTCTGGACAGGGTAGGTAATGAAAAACTGTTTTTT
20	TRBJ2-7	NA	TRBV6-1	TRBD2	CASSGPYRTSGGFMAYEQYF	TGTGCCAGCAGTGGACCCTATAGGACTAGCGGGGGGTTCATGGCCTACGAGCAGTACTTC
15	TRBJ1-3	NA	TRBV5-1	NA	CASSTGHRSGNTIYF	TGCGCCAGCAGCACCGGACACCGCTCTGGAAACACCATATATTTT
14	TRBJ2-7	NA	TRBV18	TRBD2	CASSPRGGGYEQYF	TGTGCCAGCTCCCCGCGGGGGGGCGGCTACGAGCAGTACTTC
17	TRBJ2-1	NA	TRBV12-5	TRBD2	CASGLPRTSPGYNEQFF	TGTGCTAGTGGTTTGCCAAGGACTAGCCCGGGGTACAATGAGCAGTTCTTC
16	TRBJ2-3	NA	TRBV10-3	NA	CAISDRGLSGLDTQYF	TGTGCCATCAGTGACAGGGGACTAAGCGGGTTAGATACGCAGTATTTT
16	TRBJ2-7	NA	TRBV7-6	TRBD1	CASSLVGTGNLYEQYF	TGTGCCAGCAGCTTAGTGGGGACAGGGAATCTCTACGAGCAGTACTTC
15	TRBJ2-1	NA	TRBV7-2	TRBD2	CASRPGTTLYNEQFF	TGTGCCAGCAGGCCCGGGACTACACTCTACAATGAGCAGTTCTTC
14	TRBJ1-1	NA	TRBV11-2	TRBD1	CASSFYTGDTEAFF	TGTGCCAGCAGCTTCTATACAGGGGACACTGAAGCTTTCTTT
13	TRBJ2-3	once	TRBV30	NA	CAWSVTATDTQYF	TGTGCCTGGAGTGTAACAGCCACAGATACGCAGTATTTT
14	TRBJ2-7	NA	TRBV9	TRBD1	CASSPWDRGHEQYF	TGTGCCAGCAGCCCATGGGACAGGGGGCACGAGCAGTACTTC